One sample yielded the 32 T cell receptor beta chains listed below, sequenced in a study of blood T cell repertoires in COVID-19. Some clones are missing from TCRdb's copy, which holds only in-frame ones; the method was immunoSEQ multiplex PCR. The sample consists of roughly 220,000 clones, just over 85% of them appearing once. Sequencing was performed on PBMCs or T cells enriched from blood (not recorded which). Every receptor here comes from a woman aged 35 to 49 with acute COVID-19.

This rearrangement joins TRBV7-9 to TRBJ2-3; 8 bases are shared with TRBD2. J gave up 3 bases and V 8 bases, and 16 bases lay outside the gene matches. Germline V gene sequence: CDR1 SEHNR, CDR2 FQNEAQ (reference sequence). This CDR3 region has 17 residues. The CDR3 nucleotides read TGTGCCAGCCCGGCCGGGGGGGTAATCGCAGGGACAGATACGCAGTATTTT. It is translated as CASPAGGVIAGTDTQYF.

The V and J genes are TRBV10-3 and TRBJ2-6, with D possibly TRBD1 on 5 matching bases. The CDR3 is 17 amino acids. Germline CDR1 and CDR2: ENHRY and SYGVKD. V lost 3 bases, J lost 0 bases, and 12 bases lay in between. CDR3 loop: CAISDGQGFSGANVLTF. For the CDR3, the DNA is TGTGCCATCAGTGACGGGCAGGGATTCTCTGGGGCCAACGTCCTGACTTTC.

With respect to this clone: This sample also contains other DNA sequences that code for the same CDR3. The V and J genes are TRBV5-1 and TRBJ2-4; 7 bases map to TRBD2. Germline CDR1 SGHRS, CDR2 YFSETQ. This CDR3 region has 11 residues. V lost 4 bases and J lost 8; bases outside the gene matches: 0. Here the CDR3 reads CASSSGDIQYF. CDR3 coding DNA: TGCGCCAGCAGCAGCGGGGACATTCAGTACTTC.

V is TRBV19 and J is TRBJ1-2; D possibly corresponds to TRBD1 (6 bases). Trimming stripped 3 bases from V and 4 bases from J, with 18 bases between. This CDR3 is 16 amino acids long. The germline V gene has CDR1 LNHDA and CDR2 SQIVND (reference sequence). The CDR3 sequence: CASSIVSGGARYGYTF. Here the CDR3 DNA reads TGTGCCAGTAGTATTGTTAGTGGGGGCGCACGCTATGGCTACACCTTC.

V usage is TRBV10-2 and J usage is TRBJ1-2, with a tentative D call TRBD1 (5 bases). CDR1 and CDR2 (germline): WSHSY, SAAADI. Between the trimmed V and J ends, which lost 0 bases and 4 bases, there was a span of 12 bases. This CDR3 contains 15 residues. CDR3: CASSESKMGRYGYTF. In DNA, the CDR3 is TGCGCCAGCAGTGAGTCTAAAATGGGGCGCTATGGCTACACCTTC.

This clone was detected a few times. The V and J genes are TRBV4-1 and TRBJ1-2; D remains ambiguous. The V gene's germline CDR1 is MGHRA and CDR2 YSYEKL. CDR3 length equals 13 residues. Trimming stripped 2 bases from V and 4 bases from J, with 8 bases between. The CDR3 loop is CASSQRQAYGYTF. CDR3 sequence (DNA): TGCGCCAGCAGCCAAAGGCAGGCCTATGGCTACACCTTC.

The chain couples TRBV2 to TRBJ2-1, with TRBD2 matching over 8 bases. V shed 6 bases, J shed 8 bases, and the junction held 9 bases outside the gene matches. The CDR3 contains 14 residues. Germline-derived CDR1 and CDR2 are SNHLY and FYNNEI. The CDR3 reads CASRISGARDEQFF. The CDR3 DNA is TGTGCCAGCAGGATTAGCGGGGCCAGGGATGAGCAGTTCTTC.

This clone was counted a single time. The chain links TRBV21-1 to TRBJ2-7; the table's D call, TRBD1, was not checked against the DNA. TRBV21-1 is reported as a pseudogene. This CDR3 is built from 14 residues. CDR3 loop: CATLGGQILYEQYF. In DNA form, the CDR3 reads TGTGCCACCCTGGGGGGACAGATACTCTACGAGCAGTACTTC.

J is TRBJ2-3 and V is TRBV21-1; whether TRBD2, the table's D call, matches the DNA was not checked. TRBV21-1 is tagged as a pseudogene. The CDR3 sequence is 16 residues long. The CDR3 DNA reads as TGTGCCAGCAGCAAATGGACGGGGGGACGCACAGATACGCAGTATTTT. Encoded protein: CASSKWTGGRTDTQYF.

The gene calls are TRBV11-1 and TRBJ1-4, with TRBD1 matching over 8 bases. The V gene's germline CDR1 is SGHAT and CDR2 FQDESV (reference sequence). The CDR3 loop spans 15 amino acids. V lost 5 bases to trimming and J lost 4 bases; unmatched junction nucleotides: 6. The CDR3 DNA is TGTGCCAGCAGCCCCCCGGGACAGGATAATGAAAAACTGTTTTTT. This translates into CASSPPGQDNEKLFF. Supplemented by reference TRBV11-1 and TRBJ1-4, the full variable domain reads EAEVAQSPRYKITEKSQAVAFWCDPISGHATLYWYRQILGQGPELLVQFQDESVVDDSQLPKDRFSAERLKGVDSTLKIQPAELGDSAMYLCASSPPGQDNEKLFFGSGTQLSVL.

This clone was observed a few times. The rearrangement joins TRBV2 to TRBJ1-1; a possible D gene is TRBD1 (6 bases). CDR3 size: 14 residues. V was trimmed by 6 bases and J by 1 base, leaving 12 bases between them. Germline V lookup: CDR1 SNHLY, CDR2 FYNNEI. In DNA, the CDR3 is TGTGCCAGCAGCGGACAGCTAGCGAACACTGAAGCTTTCTTT. Translating gives CASSGQLANTEAFF.

The table lists this clone with a count of one. The chain carries TRBV5-1 and TRBJ2-2, with D possibly matching TRBD1 (6 bases). The V gene lost 5 bases and the J gene lost 0 bases, with 14 bases spanning the gap. This CDR3 has 16 residues. Germline V gene sequence: CDR1 SGHRS, CDR2 YFSETQ. The CDR3 reads CASSFGGPSNTGELFF. In DNA form, the CDR3 reads TGCGCCAGCAGTTTTGGGGGCCCGTCGAACACCGGGGAGCTGTTTTTT.

The chain employs TRBV5-6 and TRBJ1-2; D not resolved. Trimming cost V 6 bases and J 3 bases, with 27 bases left between them. Germline CDR1 SGHDT, CDR2 YYEEEE. There are 18 residues in the CDR3. The CDR3 protein is CASTDGGRGILFDYGYTF. The CDR3 DNA reads as TGTGCCAGCACCGATGGAGGGCGCGGGATACTTTTCGACTATGGCTACACCTTC. Full variable domain (outside the CDR3, taken from reference TRBV5-6 and TRBJ1-2): DAGVTQSPTHLIKTRGQQVTLRCSPKSGHDTVSWYQQALGQGPQFIFQYYEEEERQRGNFPDRFSGHQFPNYSSELNVNALLLGDSALYLCASTDGGRGILFDYGYTFGSGTRLTVV.

This clone was seen only once. This chain connects TRBV9 to TRBJ1-4; no firm D call. Trimming cost V 4 bases and J 5 bases, with 12 bases left between them. Per germline, CDR1 SGDLS and CDR2 YYNGEE. The CDR3 consists of 14 residues. The CDR3 loop is CASSSGSGNEKLFF. The CDR3 DNA is TGTGCCAGCAGCTCGGGTTCCGGGAATGAAAAACTGTTTTTT.

This sequence joins TRBV7-2 and TRBJ1-2, with D possibly being TRBD1 (5 bases). Trimming stripped 1 base from V and 5 bases from J, with 8 bases between. This CDR3 is 13 amino acids long. Germline CDR1 is SGHTA and CDR2 is FQGNSA. CDR3 nucleotides: TGTGCCAGCAGCTTAGAGGGGCGGTATGGCTACACCTTC. Protein product: CASSLEGRYGYTF.

The gene calls are TRBV24-1 and TRBJ2-1, with TRBD1 as a possible D gene (6 bases). Germline lookup yields CDR1 KGHDR and CDR2 SFDVKD. The CDR3 extends over 16 amino acids. V lost 6 bases and J 3 bases, leaving 17 bases between the germline ends. CDR3 residues: CATSNSGAGSYNEQFF. The DNA for the CDR3 is TGTGCCACCAGTAACTCAGGGGCAGGAAGCTACAATGAGCAGTTCTTC.

This chain links TRBV19 with TRBJ2-7; 8 bases are shared with TRBD1. Germline CDR1 and CDR2: LNHDA and SQIVND (reference sequence). This CDR3 has 14 residues. The V segment lost 1 base and the J segment 3 bases; nucleotides outside the gene matches: 2. The CDR3 here is CASSIGTGSYEQYF. The DNA of the CDR3 is TGTGCCAGTAGTATAGGGACAGGGAGCTACGAGCAGTACTTC.

This clone occurred a few times. The gene calls are TRBV24-1 and TRBJ2-2; no clear D gene. The CDR3 sequence is 13 residues long. Deletions cut 5 bases from V and 5 bases from J, with 8 bases between. From germline, CDR1 is KGHDR and CDR2 SFDVKD. The CDR3 spells CATSAGGTGELFF. The DNA for the CDR3 is TGTGCCACCAGTGCAGGTGGAACCGGGGAGCTGTTTTTT.

This rearrangement joins TRBV4-1 to TRBJ2-1, with D maybe TRBD2 (6 bases). Looked up from germline, CDR1 is MGHRA and CDR2 is YSYEKL. Deletions cut 3 bases from V and 4 bases from J, with 13 bases between. The CDR3 extends over 15 amino acids. The CDR3 coding sequence is TGCGCCAGCAGCCAGGGTGCGGGGCCGTACAATGAGCAGTTCTTC. Translated: CASSQGAGPYNEQFF.

This chain connects TRBV9 to TRBJ1-4; D is perhaps TRBD1 (5 bases). Trimming cost V 3 bases and J 7 bases, with 25 bases left between them. The CDR3 extends over 18 amino acids. CDR1 SGDLS and CDR2 YYNGEE come from the germline V gene. Here the CDR3 reads CASSGGTGLNPEPEKLFF. The CDR3, as DNA: TGTGCCAGCAGCGGCGGGACCGGACTTAACCCAGAACCTGAAAAACTGTTTTTT.

The rearrangement joins TRBV7-8 to TRBJ2-7; 9 nucleotides match TRBD1. The CDR3 is 14 amino acids. V gave up 4 bases and J gave up 4 bases; unmatched junction bases: 5. CDR1 and CDR2 (germline): SGHVS, FQNEAQ. The CDR3 region is CASSSRDREYEQYV. As DNA, the CDR3 is TGTGCCAGCAGCTCCCGGGACAGGGAGTACGAGCAGTACGTC.

This chain joins TRBV5-1 and TRBJ2-6, with D uncertain. Germline V CDR1 and CDR2: SGHRS, YFSETQ. V lost 4 bases, J lost 4 bases, and 9 bases lay in between. This CDR3 is built from 14 residues. The CDR3 region has the DNA TGCGCCAGCAGCGAGCCGGTAGGGGCCAACGTCCTGACTTTC. Translating gives CASSEPVGANVLTF. Drawing the rest from reference TRBV5-1 and TRBJ2-6, the complete variable domain is KAGVTQTPRYLIKTRGQQVTLSCSPISGHRSVSWYQQTPGQGLQFLFEYFSETQRNKGNFPGRFSGRQFSNSRSEMNVSTLELGDSALYLCASSEPVGANVLTFGAGSRLTVL.

The rearrangement links TRBV18 to TRBJ2-1; maybe TRBD2 (6 bases). Germline lookup yields CDR1 KGHSH and CDR2 LQKENI. This CDR3 has 16 residues. Trimming left V 6 bases short and J 7 bases short, with 22 bases between. Written as DNA, the CDR3 is TGTGCCAGCTCGTCCCTTGGGACTTCGATTCAGAATGAGCAGTTCTTC. As protein: CASSSLGTSIQNEQFF.

The CDR3 loop reads CASSPEYGQFSPNQPQHF. As DNA, the CDR3 is TGTGCCAGCAGCCCAGAATATGGTCAGTTCTCTCCCAATCAGCCCCAGCATTTT. The rearrangement joins TRBV11-2 to TRBJ1-5; D not resolved. Germline lookup yields CDR1 SGHAT and CDR2 FQNNGV. The CDR3 spans 18 residues. The V and J ends lost 5 bases and 3 bases respectively, with 23 bases between them.

As to this clone: In the same sample, other DNA sequences code for this CDR3. V is TRBV7-3 and J is TRBJ1-1, with D perhaps TRBD1 (5 bases). Per the germline V gene, CDR1 is SGHTA and CDR2 is FQGTGA. V was clipped by 3 bases and J by 1 base, with 6 bases between them. CDR3 length: 13 amino acids. The CDR3 protein is CASSLGQNTEAFF. The DNA of the CDR3 is TGTGCCAGCAGCTTGGGGCAGAACACTGAAGCTTTCTTT.

The V gene is TRBV29-1, the J gene TRBJ1-4, with unresolved D. The germline V gene encodes CDR1 SQVTM and CDR2 ANQGSEA. The CDR3 spans 13 residues. V was pared by 6 bases and J by 5 bases, with 13 bases between. CDR3 DNA: TGCAGCGTCCAACCGGAGGGAAATGAAAAACTGTTTTTT. Amino acids: CSVQPEGNEKLFF.

J is TRBJ1-1 and V is TRBV10-2; D is undetermined. CDR1 is WSHSY and CDR2 is SAAADI in the germline V gene. This CDR3 contains 12 residues. V lost 0 bases to trimming and J lost 7 bases, with 6 bases between them. CDR3 nucleotide sequence: TGCGCCAGCAGTGAGTCCTCCGGTGAAGCTTTCTTT. Encoded protein: CASSESSGEAFF.

The chain links TRBV27 to TRBJ1-2, with 9 nucleotides matching TRBD1. This CDR3 comprises 13 residues. Germline V lookup: CDR1 MNHEY, CDR2 SMNVEV (reference sequence). The ends lost 2 bases at V and 8 bases at J; junction bases unmatched: 3. The CDR3 is CASSLGTGYGYTF. For the CDR3, the DNA is TGTGCCAGCAGTTTAGGGACAGGGTACGGCTACACCTTC.

The J gene is TRBJ1-4, the V gene TRBV14; TRBD1 matches 7 bases. Germline CDR1 SGHDN, CDR2 FVKESK. The CDR3 is made up of 16 amino acids. J lost 7 bases, V lost 0 bases, and 8 bases had no gene match. CDR3 sequence reads: CASSQDERGPGEKLFF. CDR3 sequence (DNA): TGTGCCAGCAGCCAAGATGAAAGGGGGCCGGGTGAAAAACTGTTTTTT. Looking up the rest from reference TRBV14 and TRBJ1-4 gives the full variable domain: EAGVTQFPSHSVIEKGQTVTLRCDPISGHDNLYWYRRVMGKEIKFLLHFVKESKQDESGMPNNRFLAERTGGTYSTLKVQPAELEDSGVYFCASSQDERGPGEKLFFGSGTQLSVL.

J is TRBJ2-4 and V is TRBV5-1, with a possible D match to TRBD2 (5 bases). V shed 0 bases and J shed 9 bases, with 10 bases lying between them. Germline values: CDR1 SGHRS, CDR2 YFSETQ. The CDR3 length is 13 residues. The CDR3 reads CASSLVSRGIQYF. DNA of the CDR3: TGCGCCAGCAGCTTGGTGAGTCGGGGCATTCAGTACTTC.

The chain joins TRBV7-8 to TRBJ2-5; 7 bases are a match to TRBD1. Germline V gives CDR1 SGHVS, CDR2 FQNEAQ. The CDR3 contains 14 residues. V shed 3 bases and J 1 base; nucleotides not matched to a gene: 2. CDR3 residues: CASSFTGVQETQYF. The CDR3 coding sequence is TGTGCCAGCAGCTTTACAGGGGTCCAAGAGACCCAGTACTTC.

The chain combines TRBV12-3 or TRBV12-4 with TRBJ1-1; D is uncertain. Trimming pared 2 bases from V and 8 bases from J, leaving 9 bases between. This CDR3 region has 12 residues. The CDR3 spells CASSLQRWEAFF. CDR3 bases: TGTGCCAGCAGTTTACAGCGATGGGAAGCTTTCTTT.